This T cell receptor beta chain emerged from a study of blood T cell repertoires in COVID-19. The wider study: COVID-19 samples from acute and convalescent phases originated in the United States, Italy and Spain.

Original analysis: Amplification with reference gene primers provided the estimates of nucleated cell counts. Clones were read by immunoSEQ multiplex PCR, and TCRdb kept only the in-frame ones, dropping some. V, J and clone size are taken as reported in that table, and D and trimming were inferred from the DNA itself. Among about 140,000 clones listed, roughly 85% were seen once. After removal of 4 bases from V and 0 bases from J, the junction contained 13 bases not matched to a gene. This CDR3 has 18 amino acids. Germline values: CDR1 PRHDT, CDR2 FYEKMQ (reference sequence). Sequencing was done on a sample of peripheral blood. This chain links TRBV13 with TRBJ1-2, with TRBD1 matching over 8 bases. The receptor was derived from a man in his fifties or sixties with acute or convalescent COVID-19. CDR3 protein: CASSSPHRTGRANYGYTF. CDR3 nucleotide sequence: TGTGCCAGCAGCTCACCCCACAGGACAGGGCGGGCTAACTATGGCTACACCTTC.